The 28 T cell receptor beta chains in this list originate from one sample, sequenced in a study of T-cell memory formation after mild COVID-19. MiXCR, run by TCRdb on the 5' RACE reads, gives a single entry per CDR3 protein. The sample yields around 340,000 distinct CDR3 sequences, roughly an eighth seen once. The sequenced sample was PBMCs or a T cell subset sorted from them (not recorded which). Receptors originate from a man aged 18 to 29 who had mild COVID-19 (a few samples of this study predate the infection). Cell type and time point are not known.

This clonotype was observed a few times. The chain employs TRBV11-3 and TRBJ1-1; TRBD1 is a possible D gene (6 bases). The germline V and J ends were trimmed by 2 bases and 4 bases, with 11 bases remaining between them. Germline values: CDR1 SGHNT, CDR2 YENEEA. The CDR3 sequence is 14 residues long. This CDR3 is CASSLHRESTEAFF. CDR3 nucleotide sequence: TGTGCCAGCAGCTTACACAGGGAGAGCACTGAAGCTTTCTTT.

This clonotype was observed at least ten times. The CDR3 spells CASSPASTDTQYF. CDR3 coding DNA: TGTGCCAGCAGCCCAGCTAGCACAGATACGCAGTATTTT. The chain carries TRBV7-9 and TRBJ2-3; D call uncertain. The CDR3 is 13 residues long. The ends were cut back, 5 bases at V and 0 bases at J, with 6 bases in the middle. Per the germline V gene, CDR1 is SEHNR and CDR2 is FQNEAQ (reference sequence).

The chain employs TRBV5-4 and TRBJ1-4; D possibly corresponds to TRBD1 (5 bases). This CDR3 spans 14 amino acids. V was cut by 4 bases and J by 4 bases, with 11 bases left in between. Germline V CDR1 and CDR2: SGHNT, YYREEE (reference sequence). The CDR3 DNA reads TGTGCCAGCAGCACCGGGGCCCGTAATGAAAAACTGTTTTTT. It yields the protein CASSTGARNEKLFF.

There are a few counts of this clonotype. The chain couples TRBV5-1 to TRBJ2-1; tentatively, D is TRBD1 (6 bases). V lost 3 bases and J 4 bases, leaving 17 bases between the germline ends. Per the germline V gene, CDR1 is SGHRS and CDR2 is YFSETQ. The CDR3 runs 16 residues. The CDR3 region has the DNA TGCGCCAGCAGCTACGCTACAGGGACCGAATACAATGAGCAGTTCTTC. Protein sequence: CASSYATGTEYNEQFF.

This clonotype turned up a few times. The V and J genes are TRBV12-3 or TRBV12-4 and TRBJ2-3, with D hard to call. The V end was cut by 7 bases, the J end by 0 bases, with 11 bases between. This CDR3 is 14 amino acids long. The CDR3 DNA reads TGTGCCAGCAAATTGGACGCTAGCACAGATACGCAGTATTTT. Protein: CASKLDASTDTQYF.

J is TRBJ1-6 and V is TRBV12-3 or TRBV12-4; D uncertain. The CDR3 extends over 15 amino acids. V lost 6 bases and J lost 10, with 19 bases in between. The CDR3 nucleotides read TGTGCCAGCAGCCCGCAGTTTGGAATAGGGTCACCCCTCCACTTT. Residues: CASSPQFGIGSPLHF.

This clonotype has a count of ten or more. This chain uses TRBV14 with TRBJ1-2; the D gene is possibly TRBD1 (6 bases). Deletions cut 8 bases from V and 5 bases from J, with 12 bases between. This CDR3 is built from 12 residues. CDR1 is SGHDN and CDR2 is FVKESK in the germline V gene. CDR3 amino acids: CASSPQGYGYTF. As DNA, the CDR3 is TGTGCCAGCTCACCCCAGGGGTATGGCTACACCTTC.

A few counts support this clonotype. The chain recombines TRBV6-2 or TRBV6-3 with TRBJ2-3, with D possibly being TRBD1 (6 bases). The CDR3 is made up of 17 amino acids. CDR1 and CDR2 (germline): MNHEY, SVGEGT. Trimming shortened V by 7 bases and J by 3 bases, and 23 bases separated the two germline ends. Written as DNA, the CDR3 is TGTGCCAGCACAACCCCGGGACATCTTCGACCAACAGATACGCAGTATTTT. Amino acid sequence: CASTTPGHLRPTDTQYF.

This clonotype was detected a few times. The CDR3 DNA is TGTGCCAGCAGCCTACTAATATGGGGGGGCGCGGGCACTGAAGCTTTCTTT. Translating gives CASSLLIWGGAGTEAFF. This chain joins TRBV7-2 and TRBJ1-1, with D possibly being TRBD1 (6 bases). CDR1 and CDR2 from the germline V gene are SGHTA and FQGNSA. This CDR3 is built from 17 residues. Trimming cost V 5 bases and J 4 bases, with 23 bases left between them.

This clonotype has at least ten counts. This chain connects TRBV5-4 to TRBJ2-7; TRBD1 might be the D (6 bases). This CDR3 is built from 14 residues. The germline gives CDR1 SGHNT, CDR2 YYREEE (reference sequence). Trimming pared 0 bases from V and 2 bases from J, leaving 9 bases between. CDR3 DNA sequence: TGTGCCAGCAGCTTGGCCCGGGACACCTACGAGCAGTACGTC. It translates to CASSLARDTYEQYV.

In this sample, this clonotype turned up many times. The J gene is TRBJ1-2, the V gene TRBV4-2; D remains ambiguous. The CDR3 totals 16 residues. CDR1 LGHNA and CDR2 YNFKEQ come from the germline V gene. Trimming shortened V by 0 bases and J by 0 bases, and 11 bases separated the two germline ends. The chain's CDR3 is CASSQERAATNYGYTF. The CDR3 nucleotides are TGTGCCAGCAGCCAAGAACGGGCAGCTACTAACTATGGCTACACCTTC.

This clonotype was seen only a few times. The CDR3: CASTGLGDEQYF. In nucleotides, the CDR3 is TGTGCCTCGACTGGCCTGGGCGACGAGCAGTACTTC. J is TRBJ2-7 and V is TRBV10-3; unclear D gene. Deletions cut 11 bases from V and 5 bases from J, with 16 bases between. This CDR3 is built from 12 residues. From germline, CDR1 is ENHRY and CDR2 SYGVKD.

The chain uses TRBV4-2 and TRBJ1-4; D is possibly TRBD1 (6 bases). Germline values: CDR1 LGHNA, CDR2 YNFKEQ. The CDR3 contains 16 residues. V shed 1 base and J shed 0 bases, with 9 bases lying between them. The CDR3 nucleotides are TGTGCCAGCAGCCAAGCGACAGGAACAACTAATGAAAAACTGTTTTTT. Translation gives CASSQATGTTNEKLFF.

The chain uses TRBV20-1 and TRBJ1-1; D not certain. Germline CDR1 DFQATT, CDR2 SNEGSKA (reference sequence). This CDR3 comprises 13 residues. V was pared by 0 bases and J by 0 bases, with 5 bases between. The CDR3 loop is CSARDPVNTEAFF. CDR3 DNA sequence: TGCAGTGCTAGAGATCCTGTGAACACTGAAGCTTTCTTT.

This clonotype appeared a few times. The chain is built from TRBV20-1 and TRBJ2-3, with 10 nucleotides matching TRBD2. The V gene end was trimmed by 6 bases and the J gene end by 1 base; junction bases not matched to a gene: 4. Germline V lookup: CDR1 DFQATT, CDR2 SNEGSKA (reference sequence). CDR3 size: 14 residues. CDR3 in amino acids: CSAQGTSGTDTQYF. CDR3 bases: TGCAGTGCCCAAGGGACTAGCGGCACAGATACGCAGTATTTT.

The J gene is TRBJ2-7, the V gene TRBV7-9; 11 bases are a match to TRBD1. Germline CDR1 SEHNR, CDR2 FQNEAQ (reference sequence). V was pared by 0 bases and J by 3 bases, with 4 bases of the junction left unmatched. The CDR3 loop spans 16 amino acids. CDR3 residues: CASSLALGTGGYEQYF. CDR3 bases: TGTGCCAGCAGCTTAGCGCTCGGGACAGGGGGCTACGAGCAGTACTTC.

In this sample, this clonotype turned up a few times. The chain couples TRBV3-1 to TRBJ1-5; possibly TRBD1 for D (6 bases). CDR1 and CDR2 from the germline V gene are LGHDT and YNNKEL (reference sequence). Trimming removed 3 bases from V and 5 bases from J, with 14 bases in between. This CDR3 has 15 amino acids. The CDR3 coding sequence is TGTGCCAGCAGCCACGGAGGGGGGGGGTATCAGCCCCAGCATTTT. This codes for CASSHGGGGYQPQHF.

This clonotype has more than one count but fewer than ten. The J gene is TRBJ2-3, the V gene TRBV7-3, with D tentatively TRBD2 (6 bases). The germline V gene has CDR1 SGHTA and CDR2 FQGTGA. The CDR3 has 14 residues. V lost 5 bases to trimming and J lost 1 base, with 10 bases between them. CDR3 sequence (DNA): TGTGCCAGCAGCCCGGGGGTGGGCACAGATACGCAGTATTTT. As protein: CASSPGVGTDTQYF. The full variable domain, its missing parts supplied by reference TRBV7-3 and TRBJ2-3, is GAGVSQTPSNKVTEKGKYVELRCDPISGHTALYWYRQSLGQGPEFLIYFQGTGAADDSGLPNDRFFAVRPEGSVSTLKIQRTERGDSAVYLCASSPGVGTDTQYFGPGTRLTVL.

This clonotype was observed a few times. CDR3 bases: TGTGCCAGCAGCTTAGGGCTAGCGGGATCCGGGCATACGCAGTATTTT. This translates into CASSLGLAGSGHTQYF. The chain is built from TRBV7-2 and TRBJ2-3; 9 bases fit TRBD2. The CDR3 has 16 amino acids. Germline CDR1 reads SGHTA; CDR2 reads FQGNSA. V dropped 1 base and J dropped 7; count of bases not matched to a gene: 9.

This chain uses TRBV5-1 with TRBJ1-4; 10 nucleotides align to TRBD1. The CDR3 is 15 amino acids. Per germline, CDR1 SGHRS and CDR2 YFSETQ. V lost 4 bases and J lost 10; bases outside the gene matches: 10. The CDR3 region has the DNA TGCGCCAGCAGCAACCCCGGGACAGGGGCCCTAAAACTGTTTTTT. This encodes CASSNPGTGALKLFF.

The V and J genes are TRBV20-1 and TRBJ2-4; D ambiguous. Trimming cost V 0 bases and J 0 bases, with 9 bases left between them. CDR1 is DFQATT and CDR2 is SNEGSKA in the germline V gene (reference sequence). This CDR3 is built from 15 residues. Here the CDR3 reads CSARDRVRAKNIQYF. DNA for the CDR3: TGCAGTGCTAGAGATAGGGTACGAGCCAAAAACATTCAGTACTTC.

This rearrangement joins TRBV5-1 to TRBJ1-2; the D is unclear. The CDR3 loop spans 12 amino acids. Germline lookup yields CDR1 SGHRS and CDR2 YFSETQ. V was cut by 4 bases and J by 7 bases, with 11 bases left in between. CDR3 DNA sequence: TGCGCCAGCAGCCCCGACTCTCTTGGCTACACCTTC. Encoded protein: CASSPDSLGYTF.

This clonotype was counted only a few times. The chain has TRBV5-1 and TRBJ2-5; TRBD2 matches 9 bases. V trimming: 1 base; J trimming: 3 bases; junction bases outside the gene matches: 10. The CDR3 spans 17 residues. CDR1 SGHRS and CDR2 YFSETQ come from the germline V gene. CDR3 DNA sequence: TGCGCCAGCAGCTTGAGGCGTAGCGGGGGCTTGGAAGAGACCCAGTACTTC. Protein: CASSLRRSGGLEETQYF.

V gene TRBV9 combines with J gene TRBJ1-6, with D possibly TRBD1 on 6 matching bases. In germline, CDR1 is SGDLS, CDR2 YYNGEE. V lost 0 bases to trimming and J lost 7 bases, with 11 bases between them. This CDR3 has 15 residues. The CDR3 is CASSVGSTGNSPLHF. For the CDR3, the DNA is TGTGCCAGCAGCGTAGGATCGACAGGCAATTCACCCCTCCACTTT.

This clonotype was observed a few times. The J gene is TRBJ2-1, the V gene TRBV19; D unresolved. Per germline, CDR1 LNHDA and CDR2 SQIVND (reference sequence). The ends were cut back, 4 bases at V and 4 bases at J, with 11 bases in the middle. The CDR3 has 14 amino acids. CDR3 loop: CASSTYLGYNEQFF. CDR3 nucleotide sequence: TGTGCCAGTAGTACCTACTTAGGGTACAATGAGCAGTTCTTC. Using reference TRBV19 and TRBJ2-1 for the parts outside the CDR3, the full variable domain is DGGITQSPKYLFRKEGQNVTLSCEQNLNHDAMYWYRQDPGQGLRLIYYSQIVNDFQKGDIAEGYSVSREKKESFPLTVTSAQKNPTAFYLCASSTYLGYNEQFFGPGTRLTVL.

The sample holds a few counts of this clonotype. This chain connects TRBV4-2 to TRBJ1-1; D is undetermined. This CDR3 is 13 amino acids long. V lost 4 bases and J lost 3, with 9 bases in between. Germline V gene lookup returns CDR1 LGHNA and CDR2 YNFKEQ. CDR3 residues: CASSRRKDTEAFF. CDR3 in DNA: TGTGCCAGCAGCCGCAGGAAGGACACTGAAGCTTTCTTT.

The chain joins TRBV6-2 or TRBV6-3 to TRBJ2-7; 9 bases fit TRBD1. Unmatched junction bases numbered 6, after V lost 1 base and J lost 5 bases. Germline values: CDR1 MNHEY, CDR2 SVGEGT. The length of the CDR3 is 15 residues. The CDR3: CASSYYDRGSDEQYF. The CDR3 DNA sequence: TGTGCCAGCAGTTACTACGACAGGGGGTCGGACGAGCAGTACTTC.

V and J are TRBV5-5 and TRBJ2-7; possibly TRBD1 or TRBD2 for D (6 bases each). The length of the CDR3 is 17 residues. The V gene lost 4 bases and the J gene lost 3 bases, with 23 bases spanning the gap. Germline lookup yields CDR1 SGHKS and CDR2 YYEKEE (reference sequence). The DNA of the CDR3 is TGTGCCAGCAGCGGGACTCCGGGACATTCGCCATACTACGAGCAGTACGTC. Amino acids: CASSGTPGHSPYYEQYV.